Described below is a single T cell receptor (beta chain) sequence and its context. V shed 0 bases and J shed 3 bases, with 11 bases lying between them. Germline V gene sequence: CDR1 MNHEY, CDR2 SVGAGI. This CDR3 spans 15 amino acids. Full-length variable regions came from constant-region reverse primers plus semi-nested Nested Universal Primer A PCR. Via MiXCR, TCRdb re-called the 5' RACE reads, giving one row per CDR3 protein. The sample contains tens of thousands of distinct CDR3 sequences, almost 25% of which appear only once. The clonotype was recovered from a female donor with breast cancer. What was sequenced was tumor-infiltrating naive CD4+ T cells sorted from the breast tumor. The subset here: naive CD4+ T cells, CD4+CD45RA+CD25-. The chain is built from TRBV6-5 and TRBJ2-5; D is undetermined. CDR3 sequence reads: CASSYSGSTKETQYF. The CDR3 DNA reads as TGTGCCAGCAGTTACTCAGGGTCCACTAAAGAGACCCAGTACTTC.